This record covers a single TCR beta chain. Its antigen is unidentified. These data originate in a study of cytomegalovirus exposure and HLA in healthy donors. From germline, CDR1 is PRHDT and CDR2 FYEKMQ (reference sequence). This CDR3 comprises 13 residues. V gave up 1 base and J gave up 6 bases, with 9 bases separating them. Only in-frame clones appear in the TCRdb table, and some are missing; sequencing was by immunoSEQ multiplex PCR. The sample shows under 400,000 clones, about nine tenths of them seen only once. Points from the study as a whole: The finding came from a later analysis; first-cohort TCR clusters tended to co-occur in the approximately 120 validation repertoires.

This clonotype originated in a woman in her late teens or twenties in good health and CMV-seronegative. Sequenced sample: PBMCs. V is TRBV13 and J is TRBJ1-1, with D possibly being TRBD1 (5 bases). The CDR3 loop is CASSLEGGAEAFF. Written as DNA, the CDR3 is TGTGCCAGCAGCTTAGAGGGAGGGGCTGAAGCTTTCTTT.